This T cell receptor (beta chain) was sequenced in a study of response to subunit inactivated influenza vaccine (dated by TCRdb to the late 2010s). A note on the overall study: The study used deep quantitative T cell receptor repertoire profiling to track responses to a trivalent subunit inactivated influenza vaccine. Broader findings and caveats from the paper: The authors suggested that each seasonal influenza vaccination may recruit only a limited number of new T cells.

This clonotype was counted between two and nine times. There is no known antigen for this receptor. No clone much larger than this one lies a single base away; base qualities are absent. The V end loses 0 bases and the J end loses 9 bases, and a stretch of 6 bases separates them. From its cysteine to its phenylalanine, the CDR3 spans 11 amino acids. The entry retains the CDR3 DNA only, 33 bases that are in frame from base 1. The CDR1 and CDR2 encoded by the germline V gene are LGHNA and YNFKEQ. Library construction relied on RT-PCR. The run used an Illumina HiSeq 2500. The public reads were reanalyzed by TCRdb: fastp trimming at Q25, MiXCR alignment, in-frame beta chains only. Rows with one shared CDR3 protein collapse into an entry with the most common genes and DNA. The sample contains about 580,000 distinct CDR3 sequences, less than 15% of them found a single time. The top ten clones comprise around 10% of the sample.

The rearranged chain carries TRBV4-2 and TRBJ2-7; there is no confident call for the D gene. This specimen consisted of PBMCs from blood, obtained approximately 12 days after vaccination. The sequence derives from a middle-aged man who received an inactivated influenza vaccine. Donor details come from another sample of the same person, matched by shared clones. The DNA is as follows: TGTGCCAGCAGCCAAGACGGTGGGCAGTACTTC. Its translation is CASSQDGGQYF.